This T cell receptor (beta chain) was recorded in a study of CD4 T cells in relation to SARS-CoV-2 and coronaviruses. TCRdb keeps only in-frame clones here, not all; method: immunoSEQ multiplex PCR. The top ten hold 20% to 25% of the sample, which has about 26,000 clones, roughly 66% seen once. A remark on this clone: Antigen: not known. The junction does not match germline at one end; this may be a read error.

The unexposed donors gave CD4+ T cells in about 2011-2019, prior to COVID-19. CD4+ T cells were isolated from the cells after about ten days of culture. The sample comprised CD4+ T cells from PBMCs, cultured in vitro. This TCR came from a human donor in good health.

CDR3 amino acids: CASSSGGREDPSNF. DNA of the CDR3: TGCGCCAGCAGCTCCGGTGGGCGGGAGGACCCTTCGAACTTC. The chain carries TRBV5-1 and TRBJ2-7; 8 positions match TRBD2. The length of the CDR3 is 14 residues. Germline loops: CDR1 SGHRS, CDR2 YFSETQ.